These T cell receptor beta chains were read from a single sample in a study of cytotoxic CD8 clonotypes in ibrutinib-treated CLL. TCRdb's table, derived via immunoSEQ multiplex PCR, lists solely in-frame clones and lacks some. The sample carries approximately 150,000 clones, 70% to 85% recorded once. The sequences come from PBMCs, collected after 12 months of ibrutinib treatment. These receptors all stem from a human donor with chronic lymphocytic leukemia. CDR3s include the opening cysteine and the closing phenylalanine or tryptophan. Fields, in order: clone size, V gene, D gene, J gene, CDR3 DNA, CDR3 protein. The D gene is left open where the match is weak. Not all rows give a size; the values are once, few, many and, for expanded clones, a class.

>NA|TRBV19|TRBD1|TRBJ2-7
TGTGCCAGTCGCAGAAGGGGACAGGAGTCCTACGAGCAGTACTTC
CASRRRGQESYEQYF
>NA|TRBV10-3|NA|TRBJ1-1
TGTGCCATCATCGGCGAGAACACTGAAGCTTTCTTT
CAIIGENTEAFF
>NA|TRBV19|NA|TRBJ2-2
TGTGCCAGTAGTATAAGGGTCGGGGAGCTGTTTTTT
CASSIRVGELFF
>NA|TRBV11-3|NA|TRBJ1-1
TGTGCCAGCAGCTACGGGGGCTCGAACACTGAAGCTTTCTTT
CASSYGGSNTEAFF
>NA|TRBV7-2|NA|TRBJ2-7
TGTGCCAGCAGCTTAGGTGGGGCGGGGGAGCAGTACTTC
CASSLGGAGEQYF
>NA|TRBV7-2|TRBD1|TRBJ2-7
TGTGCCAGCAGCTTTGGGACAGCCTACGAGCAGTACTTC
CASSFGTAYEQYF
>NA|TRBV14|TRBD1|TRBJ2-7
TGTGCCAGCAGCCTCACGTCGACAGGGCACAGCCGGTACTTC
CASSLTSTGHSRYF
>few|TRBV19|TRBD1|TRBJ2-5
TGTGCCAGTAGTAGGCTGGCCAGGGGGTCCCAAGAGACCCAGTACTTC
CASSRLARGSQETQYF
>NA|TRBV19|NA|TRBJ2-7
TGTGCCTGCCCCGAAGGGGAGCAGTACTTC
CACPEGEQYF
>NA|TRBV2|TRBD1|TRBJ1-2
TGTGCCAGCAGAGTTACAGGACAGGGACATTATGGCTACACCTTC
CASRVTGQGHYGYTF
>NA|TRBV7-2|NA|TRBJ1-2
TGTGCCAGCAGCTTGGCCAGCTATGGCTACACCTTC
CASSLASYGYTF
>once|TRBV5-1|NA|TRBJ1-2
TGCGCCAGCAGCTATTACAACGGCGGCTCCTATGGCTACACCTTC
CASSYYNGGSYGYTF
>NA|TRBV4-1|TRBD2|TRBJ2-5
TGCGCCAGCAGCCAAGAACCGGGACTAGCGTTAGAGACCCAGTACTTC
CASSQEPGLALETQYF
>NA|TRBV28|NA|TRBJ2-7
TGTGCCAGCAGTTTGAGTGGCAGGGGTCTCTACGAGCAGTACTTC
CASSLSGRGLYEQYF
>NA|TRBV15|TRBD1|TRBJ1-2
TGTGCCACCAGCAGAAAACCTACGCCCGGACAGGGAAACTATGGCTACACCTTC
CATSRKPTPGQGNYGYTF
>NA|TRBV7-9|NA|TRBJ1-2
TGTGCCAGCAGCCCATGGGACATACCCTATGGCTACACCTTC
CASSPWDIPYGYTF
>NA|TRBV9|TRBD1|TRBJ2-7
TGTGCCAGCAGCGAAGCCGGGACAGGATCCTGGAAGCAGTACTTC
CASSEAGTGSWKQYF
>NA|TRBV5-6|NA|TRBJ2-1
TGTGCCAGCAGCTTGGTCCAGTACAATGAGCAGTTCTTC
CASSLVQYNEQFF
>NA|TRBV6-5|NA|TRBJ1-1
TGTGCCAGCAGTTATAACTCCAGGAGCCTGAACACTGAAGCTTTCTTT
CASSYNSRSLNTEAFF
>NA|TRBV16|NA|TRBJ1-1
TGTGCCAGCAGCCAAGACAGAAACATGAACACTGAAGCTTTCTTT
CASSQDRNMNTEAFF
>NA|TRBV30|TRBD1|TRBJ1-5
TGTGCCTGGAGTTCGGACAGGACCCAAGTCAGTAGCAATCAGCCCCAGCATTTT
CAWSSDRTQVSSNQPQHF
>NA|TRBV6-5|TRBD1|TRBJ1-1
TGTGCCAGCAGTTATTCAGGACAGGGGGTTGAAGCTTTCTTT
CASSYSGQGVEAFF
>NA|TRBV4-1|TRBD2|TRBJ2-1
TGCGCCAGCAGCCAAGAGGAACTAGCGAAGAATGAGCAGTTCTTC
CASSQEELAKNEQFF
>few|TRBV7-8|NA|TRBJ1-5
TGTGCCAGCAGCTTAGGGTGGAAGGCGCCCCAGCATTTT
CASSLGWKAPQHF
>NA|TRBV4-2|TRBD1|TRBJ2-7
TGTGCCAGCAGCCAAGATATAGGACAGGGGTTGTTCGAGCAGTACTTC
CASSQDIGQGLFEQYF
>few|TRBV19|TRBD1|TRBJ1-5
TGTGCCAGTAGCACCGGGACAGGGGGCGATCAGCCCCAGCATTTT
CASSTGTGGDQPQHF
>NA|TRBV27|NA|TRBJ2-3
TGTGCCAGCAGTTCCCCGGGACAAGCAACAGATACGCAGTATTTT
CASSSPGQATDTQYF
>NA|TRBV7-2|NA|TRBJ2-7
TGTGCCAGCAGCTTAGGTGGTCCTTCCTCCTACGAGCAGTACTTC
CASSLGGPSSYEQYF
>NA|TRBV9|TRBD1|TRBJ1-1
TGTGCCAGCAGCGTAAGGGACAGGGATGTTTTCTTT
CASSVRDRDVFF
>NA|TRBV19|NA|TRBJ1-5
TGTGCCAGTAGTAGTCATGGGCCCCAGCATTTT
CASSSHGPQHF
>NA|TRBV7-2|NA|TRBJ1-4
TGTGCCAGCAGCTTAGGGCGCACCACAACTAATGAAAAACTGTTTTTT
CASSLGRTTTNEKLFF
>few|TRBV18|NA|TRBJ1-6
TGTGCCAGCTCACCACGGGAGGAACAGGCGAATTCACCCCTCCACTTT
CASSPREEQANSPLHF
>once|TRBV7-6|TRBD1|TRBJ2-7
TGTGCCAGCAGCTTTGGGACAGGCTCCTACGAGCAGTACTTC
CASSFGTGSYEQYF
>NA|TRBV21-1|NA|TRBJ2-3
TGTGCCAGCAGCAAATCGAGCCCCCGGAAAGCTAGCACAGATACGCAGTATTTT
CASSKSSPRKASTDTQYF
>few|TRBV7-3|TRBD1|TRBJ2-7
TGTGCCAGCAGTTTGGGGTCGACAGGGGCCGAGCAGTACTTC
CASSLGSTGAEQYF
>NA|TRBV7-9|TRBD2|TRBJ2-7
TGTGCCAGCAGCCCGCGCCGGGGAGGGCCCTTCGAGCAGTACTTC
CASSPRRGGPFEQYF
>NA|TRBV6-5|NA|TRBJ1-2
TGTGCCAGCAAGTATCCAGCGACGGCTGACTATGGCTACACCTTC
CASKYPATADYGYTF
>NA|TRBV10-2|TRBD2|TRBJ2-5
TGCGCCAGCAGCGGCCGAGGACTAGCGGGGACCAAAGAGACCCAGTACTTC
CASSGRGLAGTKETQYF
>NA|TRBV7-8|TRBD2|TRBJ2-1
TGTGCCAGCACCCCGGGGAGGGTCGGTGGGAATGAGCAGTTCTTC
CASTPGRVGGNEQFF
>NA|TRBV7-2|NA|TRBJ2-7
TGTGCCAGCAGTCTTAGGGGGGCCAGCCACGAGCAGTACTTC
CASSLRGASHEQYF
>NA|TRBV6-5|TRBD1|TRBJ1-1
TGTGCCAGCAGTTACTTCGCGACAGGGGTGAACACTGAAGCTTTCTTT
CASSYFATGVNTEAFF
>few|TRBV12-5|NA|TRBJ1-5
TGTGCTAGTGGTCCTTCAAATCAGCCCCAGCATTTT
CASGPSNQPQHF
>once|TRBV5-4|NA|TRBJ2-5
TGTGCCAGCAGCTCCCGGGACTTCCAAGAGACCCAGTACTTC
CASSSRDFQETQYF
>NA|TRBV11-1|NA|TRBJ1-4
TGTGCCAGCAGCTCCGGGGATACTAATGAAAAACTGTTTTTT
CASSSGDTNEKLFF
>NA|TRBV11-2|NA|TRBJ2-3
TGTGCCAGCAGCTCCCAGAGCACAGATACGCAGTATTTT
CASSSQSTDTQYF
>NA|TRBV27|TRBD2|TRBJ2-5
TGTGCCACCCGTGCGGGGGAAAACGGGTACCAAGAGACCCAGTACTTC
CATRAGENGYQETQYF
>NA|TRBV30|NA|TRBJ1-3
TGTGCCTGGAGTATTGGCGTGGGGGGAAACACCATATATTTT
CAWSIGVGGNTIYF
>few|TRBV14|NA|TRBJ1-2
TGTGCCAGCAGCCTTTCAAGTTCTGGCTACACCTTC
CASSLSSSGYTF
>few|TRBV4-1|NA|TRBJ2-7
TGCGCCAGCAGCCAAGCCGGGGGGCCCTACGAGCAGTACTTC
CASSQAGGPYEQYF
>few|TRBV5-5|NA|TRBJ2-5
TGTGCCAGCAGCGGTCGACAGAACCAAGAGACCCAGTACTTC
CASSGRQNQETQYF
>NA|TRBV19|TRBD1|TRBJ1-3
TGTGCCAGTAGCCGGGACAGGGGTATGAACACCATATATTTT
CASSRDRGMNTIYF
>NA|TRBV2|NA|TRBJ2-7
TGTGCCAGCAGTGAATGGCGGCTCGAGCAGTACTTC
CASSEWRLEQYF